This record covers a single TCR beta chain. The antigen remains unidentified. TCRdb's table, derived via immunoSEQ multiplex PCR, lists solely in-frame clones and lacks some. Of roughly 86,000 clones in the sample, about 94% were seen once. This entry comes from a study of human versus mouse CDR3 diversity and MHC coevolution. General observations from the study: On average, humans showed more CDR3 deletions and insertions than mice. Clonal inequality was lowest in two of the three human donors. iCHAO1 estimated the human TCR beta repertoire at some 1.7 million clonotypes.

Cells were CD45RO-negative CD62L-positive naive CD4 T cells sorted from PBMCs. V was trimmed by 6 bases and J by 7 bases, leaving 13 bases between them. There are 12 residues in the CDR3. Germline assignment: CDR1 MNHNY and CDR2 SVGAGI (reference sequence). The sequenced sample consisted of naive CD4+ T cells from blood. Subset denoted: CD45RO-negative CD62L-positive naive CD4 T cells. The receptor was derived from a person between 25 and 75 years old in good health. The chain employs TRBV6-6 and TRBJ2-7, with D tentatively TRBD2 (5 bases). CDR3 sequence: CASSPGPGEQYF. CDR3 bases: TGTGCCAGCAGCCCCGGCCCGGGGGAGCAGTACTTC.